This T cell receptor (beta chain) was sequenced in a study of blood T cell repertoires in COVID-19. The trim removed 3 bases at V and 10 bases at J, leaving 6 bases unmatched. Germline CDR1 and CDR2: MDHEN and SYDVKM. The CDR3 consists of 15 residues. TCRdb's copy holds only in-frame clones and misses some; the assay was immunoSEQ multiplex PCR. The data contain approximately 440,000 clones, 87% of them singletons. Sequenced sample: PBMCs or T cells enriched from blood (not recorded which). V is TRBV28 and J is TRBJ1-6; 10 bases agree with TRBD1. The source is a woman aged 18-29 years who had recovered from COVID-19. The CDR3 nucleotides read TGTGCCAGCAGTTTGACCCGGGACAGGGGCTCACCCCTCCACTTT. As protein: CASSLTRDRGSPLHF.